These 10 T cell receptor beta chains were all obtained from the same sample, sequenced in a study of cytomegalovirus exposure and HLA in healthy donors. PCR involved 60 Vbeta and 13 Jbeta primers. Only in-frame clones appear in the TCRdb table, and some are missing; sequencing was by immunoSEQ multiplex PCR. Here the sample spans 83,000 or so clones, roughly 80% being singletons. The sequencing input was PBMCs. These receptor sequences come from a man between 25 and 39 years old in good health and CMV-seropositive.

CDR3 residues: CASSPQGGETQYF. CDR3 sequence (DNA): TGTGCCAGCAGTCCACAGGGCGGGGAGACCCAGTACTTC. V gene TRBV6-4 combines with J gene TRBJ2-5; D is possibly TRBD1 (6 bases). Germline CDR1 MRHNA, CDR2 SNTAGT. V was trimmed by 5 bases and J by 5 bases, leaving 12 bases between them. The CDR3 consists of 13 residues.

The chain uses TRBV28 and TRBJ1-4; D is undetermined. Germline loops: CDR1 MDHEN, CDR2 SYDVKM. CDR3 size: 15 residues. The ends were cut back, 3 bases at V and 3 bases at J, with 11 bases in the middle. The CDR3 region is CASSLVRTSNEKLFF. The CDR3 bases are TGTGCCAGCAGTTTGGTCCGAACTTCTAATGAAAAACTGTTTTTT. The complete variable domain, with remaining parts taken from reference TRBV28 and TRBJ1-4, reads DVKVTQSSRYLVKRTGEKVFLECVQDMDHENMFWYRQDPGLGLRLIYFSYDVKMKEKGDIPEGYSVSREKKERFSLILESASTNQTSMYLCASSLVRTSNEKLFFGSGTQLSVL.

The chain uses TRBV6-1 and TRBJ1-5, with TRBD1 as a possible D gene (6 bases). Germline CDR1 and CDR2: MNHNS and SASEGT. This CDR3 has 16 amino acids. The V end lost 2 bases, the J end lost 6 bases, and 17 bases lay between the germline ends. CDR3 loop: CASSEWGREEGQPQHF. The CDR3 nucleotides read TGTGCCAGCAGTGAATGGGGGCGGGAGGAGGGTCAGCCCCAGCATTTT.

The gene calls are TRBV7-9 and TRBJ2-3; D ambiguous. CDR3 size: 13 residues. CDR1 is SEHNR and CDR2 is FQNEAQ in the germline V gene (reference sequence). Trimming removed 3 bases from V and 2 bases from J, with 6 bases in between. The CDR3 region has the DNA TGTGCCAGCAGCTTCCAGGCCACAGATACGCAGTATTTT. It is translated as CASSFQATDTQYF. Based on the CDR3 plus reference TRBV7-9 and TRBJ2-3, the full variable domain is DTGVSQNPRHKITKRGQNVTFRCDPISEHNRLYWYRQTLGQGPEFLTYFQNEAQLEKSRLLSDRFSAERPKGSFSTLEIQRTEQGDSAMYLCASSFQATDTQYFGPGTRLTVL.

The V call is TRBV7-8, the J call TRBJ2-1; 7 bases match TRBD1. With 1 base clipped from V and 4 bases from J, the junction kept 7 bases outside the gene matches. CDR1 is SGHVS and CDR2 is FQNEAQ in the germline V gene. The CDR3 loop spans 16 amino acids. CDR3 residues: CASSLDGQVYYNEQFF. The CDR3 region has the DNA TGTGCCAGCAGCTTAGATGGACAGGTTTATTACAATGAGCAGTTCTTC.

In its sample, this clone was seen a few times. This sequence joins TRBV6-5 and TRBJ1-6; D gene ambiguous. With 1 base removed from V and 8 bases from J, the gap between germline ends came to 12 bases. Germline CDR1 MNHEY, CDR2 SVGAGI. The CDR3 has 15 residues. This CDR3 is CASSYWSGSDSPLHF. CDR3 nucleotide sequence: TGTGCCAGCAGTTACTGGTCGGGAAGCGATTCACCCCTCCACTTT.

This chain connects TRBV18 to TRBJ1-1, with TRBD1 identical over 7 bases. The germline V gene has CDR1 KGHSH and CDR2 LQKENI. Unmatched junction bases numbered 2, after V lost 4 bases and J lost 0 bases. The CDR3 length is 14 residues. The CDR3 DNA reads TGTGCCAGCTCACGACAGGGCTTGAACACTGAAGCTTTCTTT. Residues: CASSRQGLNTEAFF.

The chain couples TRBV2 to TRBJ2-5, with 11 bases fitting TRBD2. CDR1 and CDR2 from the germline V gene are SNHLY and FYNNEI. Trimming took 5 bases from V and 0 from J; bases not matched to a gene: 2. The length of the CDR3 is 15 residues. DNA of the CDR3: TGTGCCAGCAGTCGGACTAGCGGGTACCAAGAGACCCAGTACTTC. It translates to CASSRTSGYQETQYF.

This clone was detected a few times. The chain combines TRBV5-1 with TRBJ1-2; possible D gene TRBD1, 6 bases. Trimming took 7 bases from V and 1 from J, leaving 20 bases between them. Germline assignment: CDR1 SGHRS and CDR2 YFSETQ. The CDR3 contains 16 residues. CDR3 sequence reads: CASGNRIGQSNYGYTF. CDR3 bases: TGCGCCAGCGGTAACCGGATCGGACAGAGTAACTATGGCTACACCTTC. The variable domain in full, completed from reference TRBV5-1 and TRBJ1-2, reads KAGVTQTPRYLIKTRGQQVTLSCSPISGHRSVSWYQQTPGQGLQFLFEYFSETQRNKGNFPGRFSGRQFSNSRSEMNVSTLELGDSALYLCASGNRIGQSNYGYTFGSGTRLTVV.

This sequence joins TRBV5-1 and TRBJ1-3, with a possible D match to TRBD1 (5 bases). Germline V lookup: CDR1 SGHRS, CDR2 YFSETQ. The CDR3 extends over 16 amino acids. The germline V and J ends were trimmed by 0 bases and 0 bases, with 10 bases remaining between them. CDR3 nucleotides: TGCGCCAGCAGCTTGGGTTCAGGGCCCTCTGGAAACACCATATATTTT. It encodes CASSLGSGPSGNTIYF.